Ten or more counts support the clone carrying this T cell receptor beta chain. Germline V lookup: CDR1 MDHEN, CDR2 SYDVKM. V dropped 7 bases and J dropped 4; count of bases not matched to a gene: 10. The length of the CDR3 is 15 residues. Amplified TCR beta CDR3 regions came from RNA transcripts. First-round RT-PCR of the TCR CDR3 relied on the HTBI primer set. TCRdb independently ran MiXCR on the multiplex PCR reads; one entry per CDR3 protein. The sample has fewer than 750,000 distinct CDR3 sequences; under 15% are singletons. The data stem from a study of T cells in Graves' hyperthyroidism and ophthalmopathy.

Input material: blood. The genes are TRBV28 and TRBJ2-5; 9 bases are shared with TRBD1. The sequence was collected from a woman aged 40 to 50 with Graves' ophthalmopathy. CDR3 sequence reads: CASTHLTGGRETQYF. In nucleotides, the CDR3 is TGTGCCAGCACCCACCTGACAGGGGGAAGAGAGACCCAGTACTTC.